Below are 18 T cell receptor beta chains sequenced from a single sample in a study of molecular identifiers for immune sequencing clone quantification. TCRdb passed the PCR reads through MiXCR, listing each CDR3 protein once. The data contain under 600,000 distinct CDR3 sequences, over 20% of them singletons. Sequenced material: naive CD8+ T cells from blood, with Jurkat cell RNA spiked in. Subset specified: FACS-sorted CD8+CD4-CCR7+CD45RA+ naive T cells. Source of these receptors: a human donor in good health. Some libraries in this study had Jurkat cell RNA spiked in.

The chain combines TRBV4-1 with TRBJ2-3; D remains unclear. Germline CDR1 MGHRA, CDR2 YSYEKL. V was cut by 0 bases and J by 10 bases, with 11 bases left in between. CDR3 size: 13 residues. CDR3 in amino acids: CASSQDTVQAQYF. The CDR3 nucleotides are TGCGCCAGCAGCCAAGACACAGTTCAGGCGCAGTATTTT.

This clonotype showed up just a few times. The genes are TRBV7-9 and TRBJ1-1; maybe TRBD1 (5 bases). Trimming left V 8 bases short and J 0 bases short, with 19 bases between. This CDR3 is 16 amino acids long. Germline lookup yields CDR1 SEHNR and CDR2 FQNEAQ (reference sequence). CDR3: CASGRWDVYMNTEAFF. The CDR3 nucleotides are TGTGCCAGCGGCCGTTGGGACGTTTATATGAACACTGAAGCTTTCTTT.

In its sample, this clonotype was seen many times. The chain has TRBV7-2 and TRBJ2-3; 10 positions match TRBD2. Unmatched junction bases numbered 14, after V lost 5 bases and J lost 6 bases. Germline lookup yields CDR1 SGHTA and CDR2 FQGNSA. There are 17 residues in the CDR3. The chain's CDR3 is CASSPGLAASMRDTQYF. The CDR3 nucleotides are TGTGCCAGCAGCCCAGGACTAGCGGCTAGCATGAGGGATACGCAGTATTTT.

Ten or more counts support this clonotype. This chain uses TRBV20-1 with TRBJ2-6; D is unresolved. Between the trimmed V and J ends, which lost 7 bases and 1 base, there was a span of 14 bases. Germline-derived CDR1 and CDR2 are DFQATT and SNEGSKA (reference sequence). The CDR3 runs 15 residues. The CDR3 DNA reads TGCAGTGTGGTGCCACGGAAGTCTGGGGCCAACGTCCTGACTTTC. Amino acids: CSVVPRKSGANVLTF.

This chain uses TRBV7-8 with TRBJ2-3; D is unclear. Between the trimmed V and J ends, which lost 3 bases and 0 bases, there was a span of 13 bases. Per the germline V gene, CDR1 is SGHVS and CDR2 is FQNEAQ. This CDR3 is built from 16 residues. The CDR3 DNA sequence: TGTGCCAGCAGCTTTTGGTCGGAAACTAGCACAGATACGCAGTATTTT. It yields the protein CASSFWSETSTDTQYF.

The chain uses TRBV10-3 and TRBJ2-5, with 9 bases identical to TRBD2. J was trimmed by 4 bases and V by 2 bases; bases with no gene match: 2. CDR3 size: 14 residues. CDR1 and CDR2 from the germline V gene are ENHRY and SYGVKD. The CDR3 region is CAISEGSGGETQYF. The CDR3 bases are TGTGCCATCAGTGAGGGTAGCGGGGGAGAGACCCAGTACTTC.

Ten or more counts support this clonotype. This chain links TRBV15 with TRBJ1-4; perhaps TRBD1 as D (6 bases). The germline gives CDR1 LNHNV, CDR2 YYDKDF (reference sequence). The CDR3 runs 16 residues. Trimming left V 6 bases short and J 0 bases short, with 14 bases between. This CDR3 is CATRGGGAATNEKLFF. The CDR3 DNA reads TGTGCCACCAGAGGTGGGGGGGCAGCAACTAATGAAAAACTGTTTTTT. Drawing the rest from reference TRBV15 and TRBJ1-4, the complete variable domain is DAMVIQNPRYQVTQFGKPVTLSCSQTLNHNVMYWYQQKSSQAPKLLFHYYDKDFNNEADTPDNFQSRRPNTSFCFLDIRSPGLGDTAMYLCATRGGGAATNEKLFFGSGTQLSVL.

V usage is TRBV7-9 and J usage is TRBJ1-2, with 11 bases that match TRBD1. Trimming removed 6 bases from V and 3 bases from J; junction bases left unmatched: 15. Germline V gives CDR1 SEHNR, CDR2 FQNEAQ (reference sequence). CDR3 length: 18 residues. CDR3 nucleotide sequence: TGTGCCAGCAGGAGAGTAGTGGGACAGGGGGATCAAGACTATGGCTACACCTTC. It specifies CASRRVVGQGDQDYGYTF.

Many counts were recorded for this clonotype. The J gene is TRBJ1-1, the V gene TRBV6-5; TRBD1 aligns across 7 bases. The CDR3 covers 15 residues. V dropped 5 bases and J dropped 1; count of bases not matched to a gene: 7. Germline V gene lookup returns CDR1 MNHEY and CDR2 SVGAGI. The CDR3 DNA reads as TGTGCCAGCAGTCCGACAGGGTTCGGGAACACTGAAGCTTTCTTT. It codes for CASSPTGFGNTEAFF.

There are a few counts of this clonotype. The chain employs TRBV25-1 and TRBJ2-6, with 10 nucleotides matching TRBD1. CDR3 length equals 17 residues. CDR1 is MGHDK and CDR2 is SYGVNS in the germline V gene. With V trimmed by 3 bases and J by 2 bases, 4 bases remained unmatched. The CDR3 sequence: CASSDGDRGPGANVLTF. The CDR3 DNA follows: TGTGCCAGCAGTGACGGGGACAGGGGTCCTGGGGCCAACGTCCTGACTTTC. The whole variable domain, filled in from reference TRBV25-1 and TRBJ2-6, reads EADIYQTPRYLVIGTGKKITLECSQTMGHDKMYWYQQDPGMELHLIHYSYGVNSTEKGDLSSESTVSRIRTEHFPLTLESARPSHTSQYLCASSDGDRGPGANVLTFGAGSRLTVL.

In regard to this clonotype: A much larger clone lies one base from this, so it may be a read error. This rearrangement joins TRBV7-8 to TRBJ2-1; D may match TRBD1 or TRBD2 (5 bases each). The CDR3 runs to 14 residues. CDR1 SGHVS and CDR2 FQNEAQ come from the germline V gene. The CDR3 sequence is CASSLAGVGNGQFF. In DNA form, the CDR3 reads TGTGCCAGCAGCTTAGCGGGGGTTGGCAATGGGCAGTTCTTC.

J is TRBJ2-5 and V is TRBV7-9, with 7 bases lining up with TRBD2. The J segment lost 4 bases and the V segment lost 1 base, leaving 6 bases of the junction unmatched. The CDR3 is made up of 15 amino acids. Germline V gene data show CDR1 as SEHNR and CDR2 as FQNEAQ (reference sequence). CDR3 protein: CASSLEWEGGETQYF. CDR3 DNA: TGTGCCAGCAGCTTAGAGTGGGAGGGAGGAGAGACCCAGTACTTC.

At least ten counts were recorded for this clonotype. The chain carries TRBV7-6 and TRBJ2-3; 8 bases are shared with TRBD2. Germline V lookup: CDR1 SGHVS, CDR2 FNYEAQ. The V and J ends lost 5 bases and 8 bases, in that order; junction bases with no gene match: 3. The CDR3 has 12 amino acids. The CDR3 sequence: CASSRAGGTQYF. The CDR3 bases are TGTGCCAGCAGCCGGGCGGGGGGTACGCAGTATTTT.

The chain joins TRBV7-6 to TRBJ2-7; 10 bases fit TRBD1. Trimming took 5 bases from V and 0 from J; bases not matched to a gene: 7. Germline assignment: CDR1 SGHVS and CDR2 FNYEAQ. The length of the CDR3 is 16 residues. The CDR3: CASSPRQGAFSYEQYF. The DNA for the CDR3 is TGTGCCAGCAGCCCACGACAGGGGGCGTTCTCCTACGAGCAGTACTTC.

This clonotype was found many times. CDR3 sequence reads: CSARKAKNIQYF. The CDR3 DNA sequence: TGCAGTGCTAGAAAAGCCAAAAACATTCAGTACTTC. The chain carries TRBV20-1 and TRBJ2-4; D is unresolved. Germline V lookup: CDR1 DFQATT, CDR2 SNEGSKA (reference sequence). The V and J ends lost 2 bases and 0 bases respectively, with 2 bases between them. The length of the CDR3 is 12 residues.

The genes are TRBV4-1 and TRBJ2-2, with D possibly being TRBD2 (6 bases). The CDR3 is 17 amino acids. Trimming removed 2 bases at V and 2 bases at J, with 15 bases between. Germline V gives CDR1 MGHRA, CDR2 YSYEKL. CDR3 in DNA: TGCGCCAGCAGCCAATTCAATGGGGGGATAAACACCGGGGAGCTGTTTTTT. Translated, it gives CASSQFNGGINTGELFF.

V gene TRBV30 combines with J gene TRBJ1-3; D unresolved. The CDR3 is 14 residues long. V was trimmed by 0 bases and J by 2 bases, leaving 8 bases between them. From germline, CDR1 is GTSNPN and CDR2 SVGIG (reference sequence). In nucleotides, the CDR3 is TGTGCCTGGAGTGTATTGGTGACTGGAAACACCATATATTTT. Translating gives CAWSVLVTGNTIYF.

In this sample, this clonotype turned up a few times. CDR3 in amino acids: CASSPGQGAIYYEQYF. In nucleotides, the CDR3 is TGTGCCAGCAGCCCGGGACAGGGGGCCATCTACTACGAGCAGTACTTC. The chain combines TRBV4-2 with TRBJ2-7; TRBD1 aligns across 12 bases. The germline V gene has CDR1 LGHNA and CDR2 YNFKEQ. The CDR3 spans 16 residues. V was clipped by 4 bases and J by 3 bases; unmatched bases: 7.